This TCR beta chain was identified in a study of Graves' ophthalmopathy and Graves' hyperthyroidism. Study information: Absence of ophthalmopathy within 18 months of follow-up defined stable hyperthyroidism. General study results and limits: Most thyroid-expanded clonotypes exceeding 0.001 frequency were also found in blood. Discriminating ophthalmopathy from stable hyperthyroidism, a 13-signature model attained a sensitivity of about 85% and a specificity of just under 84%.

Hyperthyroidism cases were recent diagnoses of under 2 months' duration in people aged 18 to 65. The CDR3 totals 15 residues. Germline loops: CDR1 SNHLY, CDR2 FYNNEI. Trimming removed 3 bases from V and 2 bases from J; junction bases left unmatched: 1. Transcripts of RNA were the source for amplifying TCR beta CDR3 regions. HTBI primers were used in a first-round RT-PCR, which preceded a second-round multiplex PCR. In TCRdb, the multiplex PCR reads were re-called with MiXCR into one record per CDR3 protein. The data hold about 1.2 million distinct CDR3 sequences, with about two fifths observed a single time. This clonotype was picked up many times. What it recognizes is unknown.

Sequencing was done on a sample of peripheral blood or thyroid tissue (not recorded which). The source of this sequence is an adult man with Graves' hyperthyroidism. This sequence joins TRBV2 and TRBJ2-5; 12 bases are a match to TRBD2. For the CDR3, the DNA is TGTGCCAGCAGTGAGGGGACTAGCGGGCAAGAGACCCAGTACTTC. This gives the protein CASSEGTSGQETQYF. The whole variable domain, remainder taken from reference TRBV2 and TRBJ2-5, is EPEVTQTPSHQVTQMGQEVILRCVPISNHLYFYWYRQILGQKVEFLVSFYNNEISEKSEIFDDQFSVERPDGSNFTLKIRSTKLEDSAMYFCASSEGTSGQETQYFGPGTRLLVL.